This T cell receptor (beta chain) comes out of a study of cytomegalovirus exposure and HLA in healthy donors. V was clipped by 6 bases and J by 4 bases, with 12 bases between them. The CDR3 loop spans 13 amino acids. Germline CDR1 is MRHNA and CDR2 is SNTAGT. Details on this clone: Its antigen is still unknown.

Study-level points and caveats: Most subjects' HLA-A and HLA-B alleles were reportedly predicted from TCR beta sequences. CMV antigen specificity of three CMV-associated chains was confirmed in vitro.

Researchers ran the PCR with 60 Vbeta and 13 Jbeta primers. Only in-frame clones appear in the TCRdb table, and some are missing; sequencing was by immunoSEQ multiplex PCR. The table records 100,000 to 150,000 clones, roughly 82% of them present only once. The receptor was derived from a woman aged 18-29 years in good health and CMV-seronegative. The sequenced sample consisted of PBMCs. The V call is TRBV6-4, the J call TRBJ1-1, with a tentative D call TRBD1 (6 bases). CDR3 coding DNA: TGTGCCAGCAGCGCTCAGGGGCCCACTGAAGCTTTCTTT. Translated, it gives CASSAQGPTEAFF.